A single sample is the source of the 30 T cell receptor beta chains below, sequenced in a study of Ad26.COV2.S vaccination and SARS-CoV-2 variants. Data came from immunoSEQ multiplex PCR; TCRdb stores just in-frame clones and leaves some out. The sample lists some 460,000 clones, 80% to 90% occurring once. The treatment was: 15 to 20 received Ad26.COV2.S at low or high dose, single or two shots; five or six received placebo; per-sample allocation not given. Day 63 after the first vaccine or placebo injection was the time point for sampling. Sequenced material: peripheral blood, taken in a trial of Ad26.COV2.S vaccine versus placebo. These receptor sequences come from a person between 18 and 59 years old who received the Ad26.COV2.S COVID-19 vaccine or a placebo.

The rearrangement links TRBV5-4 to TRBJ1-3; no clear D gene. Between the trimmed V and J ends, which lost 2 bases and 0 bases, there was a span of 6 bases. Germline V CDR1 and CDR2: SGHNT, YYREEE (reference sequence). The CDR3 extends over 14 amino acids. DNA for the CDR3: TGTGCCAGCAGCTTCGGGCGCTCTGGAAACACCATATATTTT. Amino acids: CASSFGRSGNTIYF.

The CDR3 region is CASSEPGDSYNEQFF. Written as DNA, the CDR3 is TGTGCCAGCAGTGAACCGGGGGACTCCTACAATGAGCAGTTCTTC. The chain links TRBV2 to TRBJ2-1; tentatively, D is TRBD2 (6 bases). The V end was cut by 2 bases, the J end by 0 bases, with 8 bases between. Germline V gives CDR1 SNHLY, CDR2 FYNNEI. The CDR3 is made up of 15 amino acids.

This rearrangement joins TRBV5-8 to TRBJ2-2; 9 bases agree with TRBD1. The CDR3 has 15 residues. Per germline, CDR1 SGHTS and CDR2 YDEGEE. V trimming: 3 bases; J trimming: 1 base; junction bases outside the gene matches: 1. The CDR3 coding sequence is TGTGCCAGCAGCTGGACAGGGGTGAACACCGGGGAGCTGTTTTTT. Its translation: CASSWTGVNTGELFF. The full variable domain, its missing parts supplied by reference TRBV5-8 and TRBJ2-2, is EAGVTQSPTHLIKTRGQQATLRCSPISGHTSVYWYQQALGLGLQFLLWYDEGEERNRGNFPPRFSGRQFPNYSSELNVNALELEDSALYLCASSWTGVNTGELFFGEGSRLTVL.

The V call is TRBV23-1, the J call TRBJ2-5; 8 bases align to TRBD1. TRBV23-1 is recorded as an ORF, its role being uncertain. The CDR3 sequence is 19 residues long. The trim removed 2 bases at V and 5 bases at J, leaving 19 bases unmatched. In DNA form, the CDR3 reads TGCGCCAGCAGTCAACACCTTGAGAGTAAACAGGGGGTAGGTGAGACCCAGTACTTC. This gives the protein CASSQHLESKQGVGETQYF.

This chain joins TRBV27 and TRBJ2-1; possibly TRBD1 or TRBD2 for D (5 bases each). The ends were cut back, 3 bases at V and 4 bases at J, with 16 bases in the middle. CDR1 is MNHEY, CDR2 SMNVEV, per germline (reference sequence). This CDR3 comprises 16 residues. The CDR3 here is CASSFLGESRYNEQFF. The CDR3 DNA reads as TGTGCCAGCAGTTTTTTGGGGGAGAGCCGATACAATGAGCAGTTCTTC.

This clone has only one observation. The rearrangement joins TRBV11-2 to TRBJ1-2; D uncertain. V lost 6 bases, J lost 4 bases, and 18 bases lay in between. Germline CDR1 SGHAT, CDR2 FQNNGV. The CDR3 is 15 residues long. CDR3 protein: CASRPGSVPFYGYTF. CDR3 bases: TGTGCCAGCAGGCCCGGGTCCGTGCCCTTCTATGGCTACACCTTC.

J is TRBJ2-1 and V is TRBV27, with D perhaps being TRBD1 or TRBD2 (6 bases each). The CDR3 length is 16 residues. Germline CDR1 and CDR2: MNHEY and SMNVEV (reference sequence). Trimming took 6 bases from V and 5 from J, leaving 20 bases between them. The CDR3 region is CASSSRLDWDNNEQFF. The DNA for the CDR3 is TGTGCCAGCAGCTCACGACTAGATTGGGACAACAATGAGCAGTTCTTC.

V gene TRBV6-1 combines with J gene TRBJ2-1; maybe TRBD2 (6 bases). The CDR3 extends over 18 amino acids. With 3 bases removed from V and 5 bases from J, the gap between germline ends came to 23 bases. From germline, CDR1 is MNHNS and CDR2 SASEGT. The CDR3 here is CASSDPRVGGATHNEQFF. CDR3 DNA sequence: TGTGCCAGCAGTGATCCCCGGGTGGGGGGTGCAACACACAATGAGCAGTTCTTC.

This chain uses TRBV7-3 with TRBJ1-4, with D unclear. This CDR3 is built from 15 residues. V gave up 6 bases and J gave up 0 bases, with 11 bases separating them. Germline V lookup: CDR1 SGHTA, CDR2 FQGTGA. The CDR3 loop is CASRMDITTNEKLFF. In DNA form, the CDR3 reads TGTGCCAGCAGAATGGATATTACAACTAATGAAAAACTGTTTTTT.

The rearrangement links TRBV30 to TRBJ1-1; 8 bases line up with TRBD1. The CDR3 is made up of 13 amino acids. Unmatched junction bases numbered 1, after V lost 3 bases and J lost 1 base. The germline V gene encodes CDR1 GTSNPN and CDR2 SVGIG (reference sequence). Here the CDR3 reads CAWRGTGNTEAFF. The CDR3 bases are TGTGCCTGGAGGGGGACAGGGAACACTGAAGCTTTCTTT.

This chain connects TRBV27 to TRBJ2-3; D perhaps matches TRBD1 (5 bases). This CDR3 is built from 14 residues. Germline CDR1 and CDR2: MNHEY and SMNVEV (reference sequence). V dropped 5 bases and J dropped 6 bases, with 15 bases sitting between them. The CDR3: CASSTLGDSDTQYF. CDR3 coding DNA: TGTGCCAGCAGTACTCTCGGTGACAGTGATACGCAGTATTTT.

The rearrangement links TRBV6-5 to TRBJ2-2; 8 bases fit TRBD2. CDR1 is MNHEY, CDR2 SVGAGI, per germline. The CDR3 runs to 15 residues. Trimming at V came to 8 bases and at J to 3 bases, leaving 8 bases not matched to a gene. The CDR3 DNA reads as TGTGCCAGCGGGGCGGGAGGATACGACACCGGGGAGCTGTTTTTT. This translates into CASGAGGYDTGELFF.

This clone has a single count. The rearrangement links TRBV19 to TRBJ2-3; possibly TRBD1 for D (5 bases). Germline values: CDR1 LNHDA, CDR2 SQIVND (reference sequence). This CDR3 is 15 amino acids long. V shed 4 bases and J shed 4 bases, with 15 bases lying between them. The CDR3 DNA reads TGTGCCAGTAGTAAGGGGAACACGGGCGCAGATACGCAGTATTTT. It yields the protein CASSKGNTGADTQYF.

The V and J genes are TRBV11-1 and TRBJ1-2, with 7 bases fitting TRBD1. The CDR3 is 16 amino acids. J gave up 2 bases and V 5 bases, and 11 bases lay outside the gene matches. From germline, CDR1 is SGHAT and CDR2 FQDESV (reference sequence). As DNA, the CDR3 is TGTGCCAGCAGCCTACGCGGACAGGAGGAAAACTATGGCTACACCTTC. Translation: CASSLRGQEENYGYTF.

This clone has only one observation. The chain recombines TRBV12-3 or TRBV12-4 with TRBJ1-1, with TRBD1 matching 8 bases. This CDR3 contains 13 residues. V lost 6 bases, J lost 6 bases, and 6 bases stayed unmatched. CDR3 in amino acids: CASRADRGAEAFF. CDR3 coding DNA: TGTGCCAGCAGGGCTGACAGGGGCGCTGAAGCTTTCTTT.

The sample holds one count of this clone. CDR3: CASSFGTGGPDTQYF. Here the CDR3 DNA reads TGTGCCAGCAGCTTCGGGACAGGGGGCCCAGATACGCAGTATTTT. V and J are TRBV7-8 and TRBJ2-3, with 12 bases identical to TRBD1. The J segment lost 4 bases and the V segment lost 3 bases, leaving 2 bases of the junction unmatched. Germline V gives CDR1 SGHVS, CDR2 FQNEAQ. The CDR3 is 15 residues long.

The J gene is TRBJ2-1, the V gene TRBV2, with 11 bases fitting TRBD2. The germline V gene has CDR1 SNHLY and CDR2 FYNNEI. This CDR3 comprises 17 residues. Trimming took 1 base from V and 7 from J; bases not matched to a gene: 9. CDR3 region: CASSEGLAGGPGNEQFF. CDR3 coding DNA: TGTGCCAGCAGTGAAGGATTAGCGGGGGGGCCTGGGAATGAGCAGTTCTTC.

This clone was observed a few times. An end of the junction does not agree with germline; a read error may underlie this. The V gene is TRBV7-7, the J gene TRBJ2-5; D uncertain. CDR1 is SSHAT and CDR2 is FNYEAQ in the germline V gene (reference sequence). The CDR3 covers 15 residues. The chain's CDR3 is CASSTGRQYEGTQYF. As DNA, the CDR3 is TGTGCTAGCAGCACCGGACGACAATACGAAGGGACCCAGTACTTC.

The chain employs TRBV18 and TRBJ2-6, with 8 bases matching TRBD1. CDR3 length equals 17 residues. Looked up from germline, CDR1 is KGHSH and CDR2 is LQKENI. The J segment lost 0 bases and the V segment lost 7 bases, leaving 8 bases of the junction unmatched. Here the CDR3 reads CASLGQGASSGANVLTF. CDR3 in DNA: TGTGCCAGCTTGGGGCAGGGGGCGTCCTCTGGGGCCAACGTCCTGACTTTC.

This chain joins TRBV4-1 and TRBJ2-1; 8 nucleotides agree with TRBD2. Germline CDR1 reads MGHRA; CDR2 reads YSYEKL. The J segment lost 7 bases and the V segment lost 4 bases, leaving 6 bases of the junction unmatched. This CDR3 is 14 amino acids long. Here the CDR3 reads CASSLSGNLNEQFF. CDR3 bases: TGCGCCAGCAGCCTTAGCGGGAACCTGAATGAGCAGTTCTTC.

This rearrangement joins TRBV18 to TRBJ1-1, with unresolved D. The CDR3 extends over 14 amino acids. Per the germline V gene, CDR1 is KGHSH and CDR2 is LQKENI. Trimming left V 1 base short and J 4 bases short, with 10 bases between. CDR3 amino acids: CASSPRVGPTEAFF. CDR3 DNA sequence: TGTGCCAGCTCACCACGGGTTGGGCCCACTGAAGCTTTCTTT.

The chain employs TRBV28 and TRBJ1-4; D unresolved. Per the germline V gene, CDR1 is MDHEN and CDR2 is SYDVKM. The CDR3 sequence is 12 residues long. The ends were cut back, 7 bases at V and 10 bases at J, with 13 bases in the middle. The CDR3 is CASKAVDGKLFF. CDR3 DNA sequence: TGTGCCAGCAAGGCGGTCGATGGAAAACTGTTTTTT.

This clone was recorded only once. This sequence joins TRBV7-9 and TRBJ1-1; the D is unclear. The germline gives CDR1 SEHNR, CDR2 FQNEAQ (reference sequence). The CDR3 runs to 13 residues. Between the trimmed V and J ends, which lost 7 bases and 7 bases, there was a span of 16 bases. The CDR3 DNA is TGTGCCAGCAAGAGGCAGCCGGCCGATGAAGCTTTCTTT. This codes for CASKRQPADEAFF. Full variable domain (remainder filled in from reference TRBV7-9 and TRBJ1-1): DTGVSQNPRHKITKRGQNVTFRCDPISEHNRLYWYRQTLGQGPEFLTYFQNEAQLEKSRLLSDRFSAERPKGSFSTLEIQRTEQGDSAMYLCASKRQPADEAFFGQGTRLTVV.

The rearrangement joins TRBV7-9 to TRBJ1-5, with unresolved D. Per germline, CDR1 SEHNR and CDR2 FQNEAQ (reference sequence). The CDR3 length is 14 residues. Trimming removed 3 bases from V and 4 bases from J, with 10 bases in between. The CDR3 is CASSLMGSNQPQHF. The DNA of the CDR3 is TGTGCCAGCAGCTTGATGGGGAGTAATCAGCCCCAGCATTTT.

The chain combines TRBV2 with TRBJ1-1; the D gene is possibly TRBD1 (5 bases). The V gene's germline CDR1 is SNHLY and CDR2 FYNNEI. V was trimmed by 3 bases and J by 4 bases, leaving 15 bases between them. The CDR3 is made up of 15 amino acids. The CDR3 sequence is CASSEVQGQSTEAFF. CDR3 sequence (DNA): TGTGCCAGCAGTGAGGTCCAGGGCCAGAGCACTGAAGCTTTCTTT.

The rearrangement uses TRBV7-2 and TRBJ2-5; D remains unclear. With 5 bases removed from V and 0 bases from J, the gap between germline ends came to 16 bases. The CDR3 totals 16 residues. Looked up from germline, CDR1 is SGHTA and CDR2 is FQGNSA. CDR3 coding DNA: TGTGCCAGCAGCCCCCAACCTGGGGTGTACCAAGAGACCCAGTACTTC. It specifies CASSPQPGVYQETQYF.

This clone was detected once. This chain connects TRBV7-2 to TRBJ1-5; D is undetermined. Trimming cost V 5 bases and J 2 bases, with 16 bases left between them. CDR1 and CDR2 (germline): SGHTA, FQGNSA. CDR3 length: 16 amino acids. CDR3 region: CASSPTSRGGNQPQHF. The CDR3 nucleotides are TGTGCCAGCAGCCCGACGTCGAGAGGAGGCAATCAGCCCCAGCATTTT.

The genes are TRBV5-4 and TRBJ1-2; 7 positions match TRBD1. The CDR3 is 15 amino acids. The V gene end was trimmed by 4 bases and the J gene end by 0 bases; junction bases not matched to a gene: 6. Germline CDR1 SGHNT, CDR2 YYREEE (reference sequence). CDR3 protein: CASSRTGAPNYGYTF. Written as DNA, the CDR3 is TGTGCCAGCAGCAGAACAGGGGCTCCTAACTATGGCTACACCTTC.

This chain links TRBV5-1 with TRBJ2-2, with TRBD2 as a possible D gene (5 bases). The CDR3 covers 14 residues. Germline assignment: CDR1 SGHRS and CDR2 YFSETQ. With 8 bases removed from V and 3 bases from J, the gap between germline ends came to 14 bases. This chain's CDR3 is CASRGEFYTGELFF. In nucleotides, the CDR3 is TGCGCCAGTCGTGGGGAGTTTTACACCGGGGAGCTGTTTTTT.

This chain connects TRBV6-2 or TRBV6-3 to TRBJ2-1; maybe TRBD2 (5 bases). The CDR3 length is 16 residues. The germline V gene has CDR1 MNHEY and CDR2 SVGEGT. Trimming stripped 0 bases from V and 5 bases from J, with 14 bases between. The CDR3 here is CASSYSSGNMNNEQFF. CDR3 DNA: TGTGCCAGCAGTTACTCGTCGGGAAACATGAACAATGAGCAGTTCTTC.